These 9 T cell receptor beta chains were sequenced from one sample in a study of T cell responses to AZD1222 COVID-19 vaccine. Clones were read by immunoSEQ multiplex PCR, and TCRdb kept only the in-frame ones, dropping some. This table holds 95,000 to 150,000 clones, over 75% found once. Sequenced here: peripheral blood, sampled on day 0 of AZD1222 vaccination. Receptors were obtained from an adult in good health.

The V call is TRBV18, the J call TRBJ2-2; D might be TRBD1 (6 bases). The CDR3 contains 17 residues. CDR1 and CDR2 from the germline V gene are KGHSH and LQKENI. V gave up 2 bases and J gave up 0 bases, with 13 bases separating them. In nucleotides, the CDR3 is TGTGCCAGCTCACCAACGGCAGGGGTATCGAACACCGGGGAGCTGTTTTTT. It yields the protein CASSPTAGVSNTGELFF.

The J gene is TRBJ1-2, the V gene TRBV5-1; 9 nucleotides align to TRBD1. V trimming: 0 bases; J trimming: 3 bases; junction bases outside the gene matches: 0. Germline V gene lookup returns CDR1 SGHRS and CDR2 YFSETQ. The CDR3 sequence is 14 residues long. The CDR3 loop is CASSLGDRDYGYTF. In DNA form, the CDR3 reads TGCGCCAGCAGCTTGGGGGACAGGGACTATGGCTACACCTTC.

The chain carries TRBV19 and TRBJ2-7, with D perhaps matching TRBD1 or TRBD2 (6 bases each). V lost 4 bases and J lost 2, with 15 bases in between. This CDR3 is built from 15 residues. Germline V lookup: CDR1 LNHDA, CDR2 SQIVND (reference sequence). CDR3 amino acids: CASSTLPGAPYEQYF. The CDR3 DNA sequence: TGTGCCAGTAGTACCCTCCCGGGGGCCCCCTACGAGCAGTACTTC. Drawing the rest from reference TRBV19 and TRBJ2-7, the complete variable domain is DGGITQSPKYLFRKEGQNVTLSCEQNLNHDAMYWYRQDPGQGLRLIYYSQIVNDFQKGDIAEGYSVSREKKESFPLTVTSAQKNPTAFYLCASSTLPGAPYEQYFGPGTRLTVT.

The chain links TRBV7-2 to TRBJ2-1; 14 bases map to TRBD2. The CDR3 extends over 17 amino acids. Germline V gives CDR1 SGHTA, CDR2 FQGNSA. Unmatched junction bases numbered 9, after V lost 8 bases and J lost 3 bases. DNA of the CDR3: TGTGCCAGCGCGGGACTAGCGGGAGTAGCGGGCTACAATGAGCAGTTCTTC. Translated: CASAGLAGVAGYNEQFF.

The V gene is TRBV6-1, the J gene TRBJ1-1; 12 bases line up with TRBD1. This CDR3 has 18 residues. Trimming cost V 2 bases and J 5 bases; bases outside gene matches: 12. Germline-derived CDR1 and CDR2 are MNHNS and SASEGT. CDR3: CASSEPYPGDRGRTEAFF. The CDR3 DNA reads as TGTGCCAGCAGTGAACCCTACCCGGGGGACAGGGGGCGGACTGAAGCTTTCTTT.

The V gene is TRBV5-4, the J gene TRBJ2-7; the match to TRBD1 covers 9 bases. The CDR3 covers 16 residues. Germline loops: CDR1 SGHNT, CDR2 YYREEE (reference sequence). V lost 3 bases, J lost 1 base, and 8 bases stayed unmatched. The CDR3 sequence is CASSSRTGVPSYEQYF. The CDR3 nucleotides read TGTGCCAGCAGCTCCAGGACAGGGGTACCTTCCTACGAGCAGTACTTC. Supplemented by reference TRBV5-4 and TRBJ2-7, the full variable domain reads ETGVTQSPTHLIKTRGQQVTLRCSSQSGHNTVSWYQQALGQGPQFIFQYYREEENGRGNFPPRFSGLQFPNYSSELNVNALELDDSALYLCASSSRTGVPSYEQYFGPGTRLTVT.

The V and J genes are TRBV6-5 and TRBJ1-1, with D unclear. V lost 0 bases to trimming and J lost 0 bases, with 8 bases between them. The CDR3 runs to 15 residues. From germline, CDR1 is MNHEY and CDR2 SVGAGI. CDR3 in amino acids: CASSYSRALNTEAFF. DNA for the CDR3: TGTGCCAGCAGTTACTCCCGAGCATTGAACACTGAAGCTTTCTTT.

The CDR3 sequence is CASSRLERGNTEAFF. CDR3 DNA sequence: TGTGCCAGCAGCCGCCTTGAGAGGGGGAACACTGAAGCTTTCTTT. V is TRBV4-2 and J is TRBJ1-1, with a tentative D call TRBD1 (5 bases). The ends were cut back, 4 bases at V and 1 base at J, with 13 bases in the middle. Germline values: CDR1 LGHNA, CDR2 YNFKEQ. This CDR3 spans 15 amino acids.

The CDR3 nucleotides read TGTGCCAGCAGTCGGGACAGGGGGGCCACCGGGGAGCTGTTTTTT. Translating gives CASSRDRGATGELFF. The rearrangement links TRBV6-2 or TRBV6-3 to TRBJ2-2; 11 bases fit TRBD1. This CDR3 is 15 amino acids long. CDR1 MNHEY and CDR2 SVGEGT come from the germline V gene. Trimming took 5 bases from V and 4 from J; bases not matched to a gene: 3.